Each of the 13 T cell receptor beta chains below was sequenced from the same sample in a study of T cell changes during pregnancy in multiple sclerosis. Libraries were prepared by immunoSEQ multiplex PCR; TCRdb keeps only in-frame clonotypes and omits some of them. Here the sample spans 40,000 to 45,000 clones, around 92% being singletons. The sequenced sample consisted of peripheral blood. The receptor source for this set is a female donor with multiple sclerosis, enrolled in a pregnancy study.

This sequence joins TRBV28 and TRBJ2-7; D call uncertain. Trimming pared 7 bases from V and 6 bases from J, leaving 19 bases between. CDR1 and CDR2 (germline): MDHEN, SYDVKM. There are 14 residues in the CDR3. As DNA, the CDR3 is TGTGCCAGCAAGAACCCTGGTGAGTTCGCCGAGCAGTACTTC. Translated, it gives CASKNPGEFAEQYF.

This clone has only one observation. V gene TRBV13 combines with J gene TRBJ2-1, with 8 positions matching TRBD2. The V segment lost 4 bases and the J segment 0 bases; nucleotides outside the gene matches: 5. CDR1 is PRHDT and CDR2 is FYEKMQ in the germline V gene (reference sequence). The CDR3 extends over 16 amino acids. The CDR3 nucleotides read TGTGCCAGCAGCTCGATAGCGGGAAGCTCCTACAATGAGCAGTTCTTC. Protein sequence: CASSSIAGSSYNEQFF.

V is TRBV18 and J is TRBJ2-7; D call uncertain. There are 14 residues in the CDR3. Germline assignment: CDR1 KGHSH and CDR2 LQKENI. V shed 4 bases and J shed 2 bases, with 12 bases lying between them. DNA of the CDR3: TGTGCCAGCTCACGTTGGACGGCCACCTACGAGCAGTACTTC. It specifies CASSRWTATYEQYF.

The V call is TRBV4-1, the J call TRBJ1-1; perhaps TRBD1 as D (6 bases). This CDR3 spans 14 amino acids. V was pared by 2 bases and J by 7 bases, with 14 bases between. The germline gives CDR1 MGHRA, CDR2 YSYEKL. The chain's CDR3 is CASSQPLQGNEAFF. The CDR3 nucleotides are TGCGCCAGCAGCCAACCACTACAGGGAAATGAAGCTTTCTTT.

The gene calls are TRBV11-2 and TRBJ2-1, with 7 nucleotides matching TRBD2. Germline V CDR1 and CDR2: SGHAT, FQNNGV. This CDR3 has 13 amino acids. Unmatched junction bases numbered 1, after V lost 3 bases and J lost 5 bases. CDR3 DNA sequence: TGTGCCAGCAGCTTGGGACTAAACAATGAGCAGTTCTTC. This gives the protein CASSLGLNNEQFF.

This rearrangement joins TRBV13 to TRBJ1-5; D call uncertain. The germline V gene encodes CDR1 PRHDT and CDR2 FYEKMQ (reference sequence). Trimming stripped 0 bases from V and 5 bases from J, with 5 bases between. The CDR3 extends over 13 amino acids. The CDR3 sequence is CASSLGKYQPQHF. CDR3 DNA: TGTGCCAGCAGCTTAGGAAAGTATCAGCCCCAGCATTTT.

V and J are TRBV13 and TRBJ1-5; D call uncertain. The CDR3 runs 16 residues. The germline gives CDR1 PRHDT, CDR2 FYEKMQ (reference sequence). Trimming took 6 bases from V and 2 from J, leaving 17 bases between them. The CDR3 coding sequence is TGTGCCAGCAGTCCTCTGATGGGTCGGGGCAATCAGCCCCAGCATTTT. Its translation is CASSPLMGRGNQPQHF.

The rearrangement joins TRBV28 to TRBJ1-1, with D maybe TRBD1 (6 bases). The CDR3 is made up of 15 amino acids. Germline-derived CDR1 and CDR2 are MDHEN and SYDVKM. V lost 2 bases and J 4 bases, leaving 14 bases between the germline ends. CDR3 coding DNA: TGTGCCAGCAGTTTAATGGGGGCGCGGGTCACTGAAGCTTTCTTT. Protein product: CASSLMGARVTEAFF.

The table lists this clone with a count of one. The J gene is TRBJ1-2, the V gene TRBV27; 7 bases are a match to TRBD1. CDR3 length equals 14 residues. Trimming cost V 5 bases and J 4 bases; bases outside gene matches: 7. The germline V gene encodes CDR1 MNHEY and CDR2 SMNVEV (reference sequence). The CDR3 is CASSVHRGAYGYTF. CDR3 in DNA: TGTGCCAGCAGTGTACACAGGGGTGCCTATGGCTACACCTTC.

This chain links TRBV10-2 with TRBJ2-7, with a weak D call TRBD2 (7 bases). V gave up 0 bases and J gave up 1 base, with 19 bases separating them. Germline assignment: CDR1 WSHSY and CDR2 SAAADI. CDR3 size: 18 residues. This chain's CDR3 is CASSESGGGTPGSYEQYF. The DNA for the CDR3 is TGCGCCAGCAGTGAGTCAGGGGGAGGGACTCCAGGGTCCTACGAGCAGTACTTC.

V and J are TRBV4-3 and TRBJ2-2; 7 bases are a match to TRBD2. Trimming removed 1 base from V and 2 bases from J; junction bases left unmatched: 1. The CDR3 length is 15 residues. Germline V lookup: CDR1 LGHNA, CDR2 YSLEER. The CDR3 is CASSQAGGNTGELFF. DNA for the CDR3: TGCGCCAGCAGCCAAGCGGGAGGAAACACCGGGGAGCTGTTTTTT.

This clone showed up just once. CDR3 in DNA: TGTGCCAGTAGATGGACAGGGACTCAGCCCCAGCATTTT. Its protein is CASRWTGTQPQHF. This chain joins TRBV19 and TRBJ1-5, with 8 bases identical to TRBD1. The CDR3 loop spans 13 amino acids. Losses at the gene ends were 6 bases for V and 6 bases for J; bases not matched to a gene: 4. CDR1 is LNHDA, CDR2 SQIVND, per germline (reference sequence).

The genes are TRBV27 and TRBJ2-7, with 9 bases identical to TRBD1. CDR1 and CDR2 from the germline V gene are MNHEY and SMNVEV (reference sequence). The CDR3 runs to 12 residues. The trim removed 8 bases at V and 3 bases at J, leaving 2 bases unmatched. The CDR3 loop is CASPDRGYEQYF. The CDR3 nucleotides are TGTGCCAGCCCGGACAGGGGCTACGAGCAGTACTTC.